A selection of T cell receptor beta chains follows, all from one sample in a study of CD8 T cells in ankylosing spondylitis. MiXCR, applied by TCRdb to the 5' RACE reads, yields one record per CDR3 protein. The sample shows around 150,000 distinct CDR3 sequences, about an eighth of them seen only once. Sequenced material: blood, either unsorted or a sorted T cell fraction (not recorded which). These receptor sequences come from a female donor with ankylosing spondylitis or in good health (not recorded which). CDR3s include the opening cysteine and the closing phenylalanine or tryptophan. D genes are given only for firm matches. Not every row has a clone size; where given, it reads once, few, many or a size class.

d_gene	v_gene	j_gene	abundance	CDR3nt	CDR3aa
.	TRBV5-1	TRBJ2-1	many	TGCGCCAGCACCGACCCCGGCTCCTACAATGAGCAGTTCTTC	CASTDPGSYNEQFF
.	TRBV20-1	TRBJ1-6	many	TGCAGTGCTAGAGACGCTTCGGGGAACCATAATTCACCCCTCCACTTT	CSARDASGNHNSPLHF
TRBD1	TRBV28	TRBJ2-1	many	TGTGCCAGCAGTTTCTCCGGGACAGGGAAGGAGAATGAGCAGTTCTTC	CASSFSGTGKENEQFF
.	TRBV29-1	TRBJ2-1	once	TGCAGCTCCGGGACAACACATGGGCAGTTCTTC	CSSGTTHGQFF
.	TRBV12-3/TRBV12-4	TRBJ2-7	many	TGTGCCAGCAGTCCTCCCGGGCCTCTTTCCTACGAGCAGTACTTC	CASSPPGPLSYEQYF
.	TRBV5-5	TRBJ2-5	few	TGTGCCAGCAGCCAATGGGACCTGAAGACCCAGTACTTC	CASSQWDLKTQYF
.	TRBV7-2	TRBJ1-1	few	TGTGCCAGCAGCTCCCCGGGGGACGGCACTGAAGCTTTCTTT	CASSSPGDGTEAFF
.	TRBV20-1	TRBJ1-6	few	TGCAGTGCTTACCAAAGCCCCTATTATAATTCACCCCTCCACTTT	CSAYQSPYYNSPLHF
.	TRBV12-3/TRBV12-4	TRBJ2-2	many	TGTGCCAGCAGTCCTTACACCGGGGAGCTGTTTTTT	CASSPYTGELFF
.	TRBV5-1	TRBJ2-2	many	TGCGCCAGCAGCTTGGGACTTTCCACAGAACCGAACACCGGGGAGCTGTTTTTT	CASSLGLSTEPNTGELFF
TRBD1	TRBV6-1	TRBJ2-7	many	TGTGCCAGCAGAATCCGGGACAGGGGCTCCTACGAGCAGTACTTC	CASRIRDRGSYEQYF
.	TRBV3-1	TRBJ1-1	many	TGTGCCAGCAGCCGCAGGGGAGACACTGAAGCTTTCTTT	CASSRRGDTEAFF
TRBD2	TRBV7-2	TRBJ2-7	many	TGTGCCAGCAGCCACGAGCTAGCGGGAGGGTACGAGCAGTACTTC	CASSHELAGGYEQYF
.	TRBV2	TRBJ2-2	many	TGTGCCAGCAGTAGGGACAACCCGAACACCGGGGAGCTGTTTTTT	CASSRDNPNTGELFF
.	TRBV3-1	TRBJ1-1	many	TGTGCCAGCAGCCAACGACTTTTAGACAGTACCATGAACACTGAAGCTTTCTTT	CASSQRLLDSTMNTEAFF
.	TRBV6-5	TRBJ1-1	many	TGTGCCAGCAGTTACTCGAGGGCAGGTACTGAAGCTTTCTTT	CASSYSRAGTEAFF
TRBD2	TRBV18	TRBJ2-3	.	TGTGCCAGCTCATCGCCGATAGCGGGGGGTTCAGATACGCAGTATTTT	CASSSPIAGGSDTQYF
.	TRBV27	TRBJ1-2	many	TGTGCCAGCAGTTTATCGCCCCTGGCCTATGGCTACACCTTC	CASSLSPLAYGYTF
TRBD2	TRBV9	TRBJ2-1	many	TGTGCCAGCAGCGTAGTCGGCGGGGGGGCACATGAGCAGTTCTTC	CASSVVGGGAHEQFF
TRBD1	TRBV20-1	TRBJ1-1	many	TGCAGTGCTCGGCATAGCGCAGGGGGCACCCCAATGAACACTGAAGCTTTCTTT	CSARHSAGGTPMNTEAFF
TRBD2	TRBV4-2	TRBJ2-1	many	TGTGCCAGCAGCCAAGGGACTAGTCGGCCCCAGTTCTTC	CASSQGTSRPQFF
TRBD1	TRBV5-1	TRBJ2-7	few	TGCGCCAGCAGCTCGGGACAGGGAAACGACTACGAGCAGTACTTC	CASSSGQGNDYEQYF
.	TRBV20-1	TRBJ1-2	many	TGCAGTGCTAGAGATAGAGCTAACTATGGCTACACCTTC	CSARDRANYGYTF
.	TRBV3-1	TRBJ1-6	many	TGTGCCAGCAGCCGCCAATCGTTTTCACCCCTCCACTTT	CASSRQSFSPLHF
TRBD1	TRBV30	TRBJ2-3	.	TGTGCCTGGCGCCGGGACAGGGGCACAGATACGCAGTATTTT	CAWRRDRGTDTQYF
TRBD1	TRBV5-1	TRBJ2-3	.	TGCGCCAGCGGCGGACAGGGCACAGATACGCAGTATTTT	CASGGQGTDTQYF
.	TRBV29-1	TRBJ2-2	many	TGCAGCGTTGACTGGGACAACCCCGAAGCCCAGACCGGGGAGCTGTTTTTT	CSVDWDNPEAQTGELFF
.	TRBV4-2	TRBJ2-5	many	TGTGCCAGCAGCCAAGGATGGGGTCAAGAGACCCAGTACTTC	CASSQGWGQETQYF
TRBD2	TRBV11-2	TRBJ2-1	many	TGTGCCAGCAGCCTACTTAGCGGGAGAACCTACAATGAGCAGTTCTTC	CASSLLSGRTYNEQFF
.	TRBV12-3/TRBV12-4	TRBJ1-4	many	TGTGCCAGCAGTGGAGGACAGAATGAAAAACTGTTTTTT	CASSGGQNEKLFF
TRBD2	TRBV10-3	TRBJ2-1	many	TGTGCCATCAGTGTTGGGACTAGCGGGCGGAGAGAGTTCTTC	CAISVGTSGRREFF
.	TRBV7-2	TRBJ1-6	many	TGTGCCAGCAGCTTACCCTGGACGGATAATTCACCCCTCCACTTT	CASSLPWTDNSPLHF
.	TRBV28	TRBJ2-1	few	TGTGCCAGCAGTCTTTTACCGGGAGAGCAGTTCTTC	CASSLLPGEQFF
.	TRBV29-1	TRBJ2-3	.	TGCAGCGTTGGGGACTCCCCTAGCACAGATACGCAGTATTTT	CSVGDSPSTDTQYF
.	TRBV6-6	TRBJ2-1	many	TGTGCCAGCAGTTATGGGCAGTTGCCGATCTTC	CASSYGQLPIF
TRBD2	TRBV29-1	TRBJ2-3	many	TGCAGCGTTGTTGGACTAGAGGCAGATACGCAGTATTTT	CSVVGLEADTQYF
.	TRBV6-2/TRBV6-3	TRBJ1-1	many	TGTGCCAGCAGTTACCCCCAAGCCTCGACGGAAGCTTTCTTT	CASSYPQASTEAFF
.	TRBV6-1	TRBJ2-2	many	TGTGCCAGCAGTACGGACCAAGCAAACACCGGGGAGCTGTTTTTT	CASSTDQANTGELFF
.	TRBV7-8	TRBJ2-1	few	TGTGCCAGCAGCTCGCCCCGGGACACCAGAAACAATGAGCAGTTCTTC	CASSSPRDTRNNEQFF
.	TRBV11-2	TRBJ1-1	few	TGTGCCAGCAGCTTAGTGGGGCCAGCCCAAGCTTTCTTT	CASSLVGPAQAFF
.	TRBV7-8	TRBJ1-6	few	TGTGCCAGCAGCTCACAGGTGGATAATTCACCCCTCCACTTT	CASSSQVDNSPLHF
.	TRBV7-9	TRBJ2-4	many	TGTGCCAGCAGCTTAGAACCAGCCAAAAACATTCAGTACTTC	CASSLEPAKNIQYF
TRBD2	TRBV12-3/TRBV12-4	TRBJ2-5	many	TGTGCCAGCAGTCCGCGGACTAGCGGGAGGGCCGGGGAACACTTC	CASSPRTSGRAGEHF
TRBD1	TRBV5-1	TRBJ1-1	many	TGCGCCAGCAGCTCACAGGGGGCGGGTGAAGCTTTCTTT	CASSSQGAGEAFF
.	TRBV9	TRBJ2-3	few	TGTGCCAGCAGTGCCCTGCTCACAGATACGCAGTATTTT	CASSALLTDTQYF
.	TRBV7-6	TRBJ1-2	.	TGTGCCAGCAGCTTAGCGCTTGGGGGCGACTATGGCTACGCCTTC	CASSLALGGDYGYAF
.	TRBV7-2	TRBJ2-2	many	TGTGCCAGCAGCTTAGTTGCGGGGCCCATCGGGGAGCTGTTTTTT	CASSLVAGPIGELFF
.	TRBV24-1	TRBJ2-1	many	TGTGCCACCAGTGATTCGGCCGATGAGCAGTTCTTC	CATSDSADEQFF
TRBD2	TRBV6-1	TRBJ2-1	many	TGTGCCAGCAGAGTAGCGGGGGGGAGCTCCTACAATGAGCAGTTCTTC	CASRVAGGSSYNEQFF
TRBD2	TRBV4-1	TRBJ2-1	many	TGCGCCAGCAGCCAACTGGGACTAGCGGGACTCAATGAGCAGTTCTTC	CASSQLGLAGLNEQFF
.	TRBV3-1	TRBJ2-5	many	TGTGCCAGCAGCCAAACCGGACTATCGGGAGAGACCCAGTACTTC	CASSQTGLSGETQYF
.	TRBV7-9	TRBJ2-1	.	TGTGCCAGCAGCTCCACCGCCCGGGGACCGTTCTTC	CASSSTARGPFF
.	TRBV7-9	TRBJ1-1	many	TGTGCCAGCAGCTTCGGGGCCCTGAACACTGAAGCTTTCTTT	CASSFGALNTEAFF
.	TRBV10-3	TRBJ2-2	many	TGTGCCATCGGCGGGACCGGGGAGCTGTTTTTT	CAIGGTGELFF
TRBD2	TRBV20-1	TRBJ2-7	many	TGCAGTGCTCCCGGACTAGCGGGAGGGCCATACGAGCAGTACTTC	CSAPGLAGGPYEQYF
.	TRBV19	TRBJ1-2	.	TGTGCCAGTAGTCCAATGACAGGCGACGGCGTCTATGGCTACACCTTC	CASSPMTGDGVYGYTF
TRBD2	TRBV9	TRBJ2-5	few	TGTGCCAGCAGCACGACTAGCGGGGAAGAGACCCAGTACTTC	CASSTTSGEETQYF
.	TRBV18	TRBJ1-1	many	TGTGCCAGCTCACCGGCCAGGGACACTGAAGCTTTCTTT	CASSPARDTEAFF